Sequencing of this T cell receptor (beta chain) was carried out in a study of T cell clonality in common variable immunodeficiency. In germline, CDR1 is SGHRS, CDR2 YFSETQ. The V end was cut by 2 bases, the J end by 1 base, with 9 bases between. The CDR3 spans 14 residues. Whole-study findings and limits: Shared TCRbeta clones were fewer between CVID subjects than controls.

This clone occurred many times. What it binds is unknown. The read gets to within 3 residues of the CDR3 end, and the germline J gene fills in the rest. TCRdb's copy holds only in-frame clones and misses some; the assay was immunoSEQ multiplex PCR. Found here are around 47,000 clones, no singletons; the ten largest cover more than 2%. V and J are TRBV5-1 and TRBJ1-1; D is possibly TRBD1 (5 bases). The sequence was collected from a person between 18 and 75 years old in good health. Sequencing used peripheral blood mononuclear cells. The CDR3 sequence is CASSFQGANTEAFF. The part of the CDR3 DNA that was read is TGCGCCAGCAGCTTTCAGGGAGCGAACACTGAA.